This TCR beta chain is drawn from a study of blood T cells in healthy people across ages. This clonotype has a count of ten or more. Its antigen is undetermined. Using a J-beta primer mix together with a sample-barcoded 5' primer, a second PCR was run for roughly 6 to 12 cycles. TCRdb re-analysed the 5' RACE reads in MiXCR, keeping a single row per CDR3 protein. The table has about 670,000 distinct CDR3 sequences, over 40% seen once; the top ten hold 13%. Findings and caveats of the study: Naive CD4+ cell counts and diversity both ran higher in long-lived than in aged donors. Observed TCR beta diversity per million T cells went down as age went up. This fall followed a roughly linear course with age.

The CDR3 contains 11 residues. The ends were cut back, 8 bases at V and 8 bases at J, with 10 bases in the middle. The sample was blood. This chain joins TRBV12-3 or TRBV12-4 and TRBJ2-1; D perhaps matches TRBD2 (6 bases). The source is a woman older than 75 in good health. The CDR3 bases are TGTGCCAGCCTTCAGCGGGATGAGCAGTTCTTC. This encodes CASLQRDEQFF.